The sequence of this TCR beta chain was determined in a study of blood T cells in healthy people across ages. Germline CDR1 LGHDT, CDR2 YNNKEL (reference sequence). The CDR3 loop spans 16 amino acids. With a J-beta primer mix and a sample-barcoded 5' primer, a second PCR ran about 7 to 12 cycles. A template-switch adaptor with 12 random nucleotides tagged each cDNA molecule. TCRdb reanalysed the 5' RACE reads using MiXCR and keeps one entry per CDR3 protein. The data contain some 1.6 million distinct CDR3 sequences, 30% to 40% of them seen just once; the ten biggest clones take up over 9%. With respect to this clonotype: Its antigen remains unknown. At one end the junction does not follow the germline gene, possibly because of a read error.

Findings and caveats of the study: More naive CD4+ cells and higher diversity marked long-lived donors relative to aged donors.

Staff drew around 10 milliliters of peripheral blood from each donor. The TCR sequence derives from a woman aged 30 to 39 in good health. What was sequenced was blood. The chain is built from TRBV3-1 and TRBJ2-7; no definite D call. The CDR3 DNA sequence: TGTGCCGGCAGCCCCTCCACCAGCCCCTCGCTCCGCGAGCAGTACTTC. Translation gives CAGSPSTSPSLREQYF.